Sequencing of this T cell receptor beta chain was carried out in a study of blood T cell repertoires in COVID-19. Study as a whole: The United States, Italy and Spain supplied acute and convalescent COVID-19 samples.

The CDR3 is 15 amino acids. Trimming removed 4 bases from V and 6 bases from J; junction bases left unmatched: 6. The germline V gene encodes CDR1 MNHEY and CDR2 SMNVEV (reference sequence). How the authors handled the data: Amplified reference gene primers provided the basis for estimating nucleated cell counts. Some clones are missing from TCRdb's copy, which holds only in-frame ones; the method was immunoSEQ multiplex PCR. That table furnishes V, J and clone size, whereas the DNA furnished D and trimming. The sample contains about 500,000 clones, about 88% of which appear only once. The chain uses TRBV27 and TRBJ2-3; 11 nucleotides line up with TRBD2. The sample consisted of peripheral blood. The sequence derives from a woman aged 50 to 60 with COVID-19, enrolled during active disease. The CDR3 DNA reads TGTGCCAGCAGTTGGACTAGCGGGCGGTTGGATACGCAGTATTTT. It specifies CASSWTSGRLDTQYF.